This record looks at one T cell receptor (beta chain) sequence and its context. Assay used: immunoSEQ multiplex PCR; TCRdb lists only in-frame clones, some missing. The repertoire holds around 100,000 clones, less than 95% seen once, with just over 5% in the top ten. The sample comes from a study of blood T cell repertoires in COVID-19. Study background: Acute-phase and convalescent COVID-19 samples originated in the United States, Italy and Spain.

The CDR3 totals 13 residues. The junction had 6 bases not matched to a gene; V was cut back by 7 bases and J by 5 bases. Germline V gene lookup returns CDR1 MNHEY and CDR2 SVGAGI. The chain uses TRBV6-5 and TRBJ1-1; TRBD1 agrees at 8 bases. The sample was peripheral blood. This TCR was sampled from a man aged 45-60 years with acute or convalescent COVID-19. In DNA form, the CDR3 reads TGTGCCAGCAAATTTACAGGGGGAACTGAAGCTTTCTTT. It codes for CASKFTGGTEAFF.